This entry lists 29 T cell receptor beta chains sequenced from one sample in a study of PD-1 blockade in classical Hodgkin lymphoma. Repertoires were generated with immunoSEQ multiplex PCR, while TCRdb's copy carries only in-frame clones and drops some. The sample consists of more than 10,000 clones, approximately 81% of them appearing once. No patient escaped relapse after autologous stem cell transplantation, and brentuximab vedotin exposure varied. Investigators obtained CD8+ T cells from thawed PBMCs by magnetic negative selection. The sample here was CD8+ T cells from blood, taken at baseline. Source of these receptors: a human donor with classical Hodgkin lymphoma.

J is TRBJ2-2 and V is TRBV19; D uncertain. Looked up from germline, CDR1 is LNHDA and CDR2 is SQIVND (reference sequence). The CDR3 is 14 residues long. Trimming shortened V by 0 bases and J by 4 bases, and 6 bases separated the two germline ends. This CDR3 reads CASSIDLGTGELFF. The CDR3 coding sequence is TGTGCCAGTAGTATAGATTTGGGCACCGGGGAGCTGTTTTTT.

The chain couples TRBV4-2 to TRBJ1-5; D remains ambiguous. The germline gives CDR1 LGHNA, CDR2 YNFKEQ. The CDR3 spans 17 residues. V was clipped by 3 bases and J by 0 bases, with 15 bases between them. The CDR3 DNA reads TGTGCCAGCAGCCAGGCAATGGAGGGCATTAGCAATCAGCCCCAGCATTTT. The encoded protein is CASSQAMEGISNQPQHF.

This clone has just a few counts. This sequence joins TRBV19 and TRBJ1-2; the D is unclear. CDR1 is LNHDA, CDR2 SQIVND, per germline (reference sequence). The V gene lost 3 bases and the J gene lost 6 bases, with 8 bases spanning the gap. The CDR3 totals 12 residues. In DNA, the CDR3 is TGTGCCAGTAGTATTGGAGGGAATGGCTACACCTTC. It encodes CASSIGGNGYTF.

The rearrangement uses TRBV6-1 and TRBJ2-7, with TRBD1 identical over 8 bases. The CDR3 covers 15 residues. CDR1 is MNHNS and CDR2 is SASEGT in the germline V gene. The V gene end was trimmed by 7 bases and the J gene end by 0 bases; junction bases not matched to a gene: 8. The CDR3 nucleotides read TGTGCCAGCATGGATGGACAGGGTTTCTCCTACGAGCAGTACTTC. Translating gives CASMDGQGFSYEQYF.

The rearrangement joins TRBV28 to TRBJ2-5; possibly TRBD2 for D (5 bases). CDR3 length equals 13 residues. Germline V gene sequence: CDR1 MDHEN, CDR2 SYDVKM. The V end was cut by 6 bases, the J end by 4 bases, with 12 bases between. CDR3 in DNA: TGTGCCAGCAGCCCCACGGGAACAGAGACCCAGTACTTC. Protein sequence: CASSPTGTETQYF.

The CDR3 is CASSPHMEGTEAFF. The CDR3 region has the DNA TGCGCCAGCAGCCCTCACATGGAAGGGACTGAAGCTTTCTTT. V is TRBV4-1 and J is TRBJ1-1; D not resolved. Germline CDR1 is MGHRA and CDR2 is YSYEKL. Between the trimmed V and J ends, which lost 4 bases and 5 bases, there was a span of 14 bases. The CDR3 length is 14 residues.

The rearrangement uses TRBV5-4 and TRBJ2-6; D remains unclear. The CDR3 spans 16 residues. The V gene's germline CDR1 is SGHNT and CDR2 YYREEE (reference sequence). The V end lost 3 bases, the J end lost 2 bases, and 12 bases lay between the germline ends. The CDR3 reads CASSSGLGTGANVLTF. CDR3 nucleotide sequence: TGTGCCAGCAGCTCTGGCCTGGGGACTGGGGCCAACGTCCTGACTTTC.

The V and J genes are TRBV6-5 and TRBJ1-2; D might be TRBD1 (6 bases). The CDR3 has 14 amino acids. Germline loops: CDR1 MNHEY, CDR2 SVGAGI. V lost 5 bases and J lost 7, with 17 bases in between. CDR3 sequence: CASSHPSQGGGYTF. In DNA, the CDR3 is TGTGCCAGCAGTCACCCTTCACAGGGCGGTGGCTACACCTTC.

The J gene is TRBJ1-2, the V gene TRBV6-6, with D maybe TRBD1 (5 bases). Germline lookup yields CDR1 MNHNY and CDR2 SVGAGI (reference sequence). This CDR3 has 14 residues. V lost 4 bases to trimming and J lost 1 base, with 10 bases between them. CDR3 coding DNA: TGTGCCAGCAGTTGGGACGAGATTAACTATGGCTACACCTTC. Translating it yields CASSWDEINYGYTF.

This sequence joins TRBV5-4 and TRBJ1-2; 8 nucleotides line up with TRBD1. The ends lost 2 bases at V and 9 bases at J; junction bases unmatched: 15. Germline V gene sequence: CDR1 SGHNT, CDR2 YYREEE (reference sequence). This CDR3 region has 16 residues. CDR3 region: CASSLQGGAGARSYTF. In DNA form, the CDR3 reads TGTGCCAGCAGCTTACAGGGGGGAGCAGGGGCTAGAAGCTACACCTTC.

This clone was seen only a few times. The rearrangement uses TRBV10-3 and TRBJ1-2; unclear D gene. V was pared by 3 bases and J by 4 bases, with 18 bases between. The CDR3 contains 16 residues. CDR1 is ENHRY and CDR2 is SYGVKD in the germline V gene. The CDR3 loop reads CAISDWWPLKSYGYTF. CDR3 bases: TGTGCCATCAGTGATTGGTGGCCACTAAAGAGCTATGGCTACACCTTC.

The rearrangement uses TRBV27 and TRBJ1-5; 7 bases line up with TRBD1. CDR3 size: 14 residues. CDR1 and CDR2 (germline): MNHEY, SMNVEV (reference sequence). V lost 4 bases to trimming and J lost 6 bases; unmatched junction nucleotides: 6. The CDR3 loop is CASSSRTGRQPQHF. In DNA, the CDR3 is TGTGCCAGCAGTTCGAGGACAGGTCGTCAGCCCCAGCATTTT.

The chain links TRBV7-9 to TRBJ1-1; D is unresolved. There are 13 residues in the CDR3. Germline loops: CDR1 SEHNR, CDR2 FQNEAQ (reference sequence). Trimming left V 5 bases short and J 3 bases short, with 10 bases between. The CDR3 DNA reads TGTGCCAGCAGCGGGGATCCAGACACTGAAGCTTTCTTT. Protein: CASSGDPDTEAFF.

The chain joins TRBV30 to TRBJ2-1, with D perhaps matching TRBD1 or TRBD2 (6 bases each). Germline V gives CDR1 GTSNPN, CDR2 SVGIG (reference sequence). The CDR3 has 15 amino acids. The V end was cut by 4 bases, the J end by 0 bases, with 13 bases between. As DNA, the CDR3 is TGTGCCTGGAAGGAGGGGACAAGCTCCTACAATGAGCAGTTCTTC. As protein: CAWKEGTSSYNEQFF.

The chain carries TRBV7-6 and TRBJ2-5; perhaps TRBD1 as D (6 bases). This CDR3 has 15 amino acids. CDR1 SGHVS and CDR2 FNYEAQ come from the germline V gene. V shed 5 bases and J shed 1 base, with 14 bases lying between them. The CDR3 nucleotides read TGTGCCAGCAGCACCCAGGACAGAACCCAAGAGACCCAGTACTTC. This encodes CASSTQDRTQETQYF.

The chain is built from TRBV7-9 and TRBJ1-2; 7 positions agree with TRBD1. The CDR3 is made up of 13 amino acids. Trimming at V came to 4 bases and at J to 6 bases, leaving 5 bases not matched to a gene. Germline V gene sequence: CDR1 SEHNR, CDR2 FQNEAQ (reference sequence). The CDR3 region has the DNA TGTGCCAGCAGCTCCGTGACAGGGAATGGCTACACCTTC. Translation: CASSSVTGNGYTF.

This CDR3 reads CATGQAVYQPQHF. The CDR3, as DNA: TGTGCCACCGGACAGGCGGTTTATCAGCCCCAGCATTTT. The gene calls are TRBV19 and TRBJ1-5; 7 bases map to TRBD1. The germline V gene has CDR1 LNHDA and CDR2 SQIVND (reference sequence). This CDR3 is built from 13 residues. The V segment lost 10 bases and the J segment 5 bases; nucleotides outside the gene matches: 8. Filled out from reference TRBV19 and TRBJ1-5, the complete variable domain reads DGGITQSPKYLFRKEGQNVTLSCEQNLNHDAMYWYRQDPGQGLRLIYYSQIVNDFQKGDIAEGYSVSREKKESFPLTVTSAQKNPTAFYLCATGQAVYQPQHFGDGTRLSIL.

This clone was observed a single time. The CDR3 here is CASSPYPVAEDTQYF. The CDR3, as DNA: TGTGCCAGCAGCCCCTACCCGGTAGCTGAAGATACGCAGTATTTT. The chain is built from TRBV14 and TRBJ2-3; unclear D gene. Germline values: CDR1 SGHDN, CDR2 FVKESK. With 4 bases removed from V and 5 bases from J, the gap between germline ends came to 16 bases. The CDR3 has 15 amino acids.

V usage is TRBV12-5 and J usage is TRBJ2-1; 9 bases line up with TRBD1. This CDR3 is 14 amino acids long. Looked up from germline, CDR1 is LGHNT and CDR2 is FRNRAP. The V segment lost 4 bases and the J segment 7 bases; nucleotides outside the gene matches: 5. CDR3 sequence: CASGYGTGWNEQFF. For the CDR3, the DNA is TGTGCTAGTGGTTATGGGACAGGGTGGAATGAGCAGTTCTTC.

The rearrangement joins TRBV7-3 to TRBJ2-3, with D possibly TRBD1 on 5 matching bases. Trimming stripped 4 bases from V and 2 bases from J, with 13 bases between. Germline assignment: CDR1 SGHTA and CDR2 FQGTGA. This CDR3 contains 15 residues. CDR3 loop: CASSSDKTDTDTQYF. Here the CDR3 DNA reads TGTGCCAGCAGCTCAGACAAGACAGACACAGATACGCAGTATTTT.

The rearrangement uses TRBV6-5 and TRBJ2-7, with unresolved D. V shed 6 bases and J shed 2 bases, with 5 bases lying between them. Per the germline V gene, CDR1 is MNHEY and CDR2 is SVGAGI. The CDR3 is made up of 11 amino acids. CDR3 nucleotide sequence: TGTGCCAGCAGCTTCGCCTACGAGCAGTACTTC. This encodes CASSFAYEQYF.

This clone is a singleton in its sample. CDR3 nucleotides: TGTGCCAGCAGTGAAGGGTATCTTAGCGGTCAGCCCCAGCATTTT. Translating it yields CASSEGYLSGQPQHF. V and J are TRBV6-1 and TRBJ1-5; D is ambiguous. The V gene lost 1 base and the J gene lost 6 bases, with 13 bases spanning the gap. In germline, CDR1 is MNHNS, CDR2 SASEGT. The CDR3 spans 15 residues.

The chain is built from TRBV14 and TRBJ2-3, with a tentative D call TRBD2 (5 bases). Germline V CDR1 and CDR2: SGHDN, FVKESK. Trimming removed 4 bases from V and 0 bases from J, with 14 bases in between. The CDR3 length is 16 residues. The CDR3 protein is CASSPRRTLSTDTQYF. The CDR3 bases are TGTGCCAGCAGCCCCCGCCGGACTCTTAGCACAGATACGCAGTATTTT.

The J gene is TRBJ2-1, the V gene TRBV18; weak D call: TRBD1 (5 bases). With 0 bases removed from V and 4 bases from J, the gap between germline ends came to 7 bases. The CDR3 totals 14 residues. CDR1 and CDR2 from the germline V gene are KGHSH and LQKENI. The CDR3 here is CASSPPAGYNEQFF. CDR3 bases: TGTGCCAGCTCACCACCAGCAGGGTACAATGAGCAGTTCTTC.

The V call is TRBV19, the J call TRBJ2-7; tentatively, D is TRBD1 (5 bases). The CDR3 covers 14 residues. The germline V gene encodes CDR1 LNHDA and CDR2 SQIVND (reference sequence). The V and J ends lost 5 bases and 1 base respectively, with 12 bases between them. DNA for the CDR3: TGTGCCAGTAGTGCCACAGGCCAGTCCTACGAGCAGTACTTC. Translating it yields CASSATGQSYEQYF.

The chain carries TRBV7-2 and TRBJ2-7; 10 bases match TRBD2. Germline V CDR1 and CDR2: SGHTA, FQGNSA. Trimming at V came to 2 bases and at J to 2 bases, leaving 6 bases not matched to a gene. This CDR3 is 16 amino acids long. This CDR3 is CASSLTGLAAPYEQYF. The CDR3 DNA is TGTGCCAGCAGCTTAACCGGACTAGCGGCCCCCTACGAGCAGTACTTC.

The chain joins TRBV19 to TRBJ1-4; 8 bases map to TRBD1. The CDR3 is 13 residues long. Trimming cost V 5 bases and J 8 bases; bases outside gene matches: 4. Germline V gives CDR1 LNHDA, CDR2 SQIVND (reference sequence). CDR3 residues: CASSPRTGEKLFF. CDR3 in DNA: TGTGCCAGTAGTCCTAGGACAGGGGAAAAACTGTTTTTT.

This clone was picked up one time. The CDR3 loop is CAWSSVGGFGETQYF. The CDR3, as DNA: TGTGCCTGGTCAAGTGTTGGCGGGTTCGGAGAGACCCAGTACTTC. J is TRBJ2-5 and V is TRBV30; D perhaps matches TRBD2 (5 bases). The ends were cut back, 5 bases at V and 4 bases at J, with 20 bases in the middle. The CDR3 consists of 15 residues. The V gene's germline CDR1 is GTSNPN and CDR2 SVGIG (reference sequence).

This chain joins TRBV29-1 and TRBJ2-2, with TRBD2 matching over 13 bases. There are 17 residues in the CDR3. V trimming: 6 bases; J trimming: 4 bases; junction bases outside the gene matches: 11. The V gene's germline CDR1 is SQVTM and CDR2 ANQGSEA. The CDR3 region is CSVFGLAGEDSTGELFF. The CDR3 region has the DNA TGCAGCGTGTTCGGACTAGCGGGAGAAGATAGCACCGGGGAGCTGTTTTTT.